This T cell receptor beta chain was obtained from a study of T-cell reconstitution after alpha-beta-depleted transplantation in children. Germline CDR1 reads MNHEY; CDR2 reads SMNVEV (reference sequence). The V and J ends lost 6 bases and 4 bases respectively, with 10 bases between them. This CDR3 has 13 amino acids. This clonotype has ten or more counts. During its preparation, the TCRbeta library received unique molecular identifiers. TCRdb re-called the PCR reads through MiXCR, storing one row per CDR3 protein. The sample holds approximately 210,000 distinct CDR3 sequences, about 14% seen once. This sequence originates from a human donor who donated a stem cell graft to a child with acute lymphoblastic leukemia. The sequencing here drew on PBMCs from the stem cell graft donor, taken from the stem cell graft. This chain connects TRBV27 to TRBJ2-1; either TRBD1 or TRBD2 may supply D (5 bases each). The CDR3 is CASSPWGYNEQFF. CDR3 DNA: TGTGCCAGCAGCCCTTGGGGGTACAATGAGCAGTTCTTC.